Listed below are T cell receptor beta chains from one sample, sequenced in a study of graft-versus-host responses after intestinal transplantation. Repertoires were generated with immunoSEQ multiplex PCR, while TCRdb's copy carries only in-frame clones and drops some. The sample consists of 89,000 or so clones, roughly 80% of them appearing once. These receptors' antigens are unknown. The sample in question was unstimulated CD4+ T cells sorted from spleen or lymph node cells, obtained before intestinal transplant. The receptors come from a human donor who received an intestinal transplant. CDR3s include the opening cysteine and the closing phenylalanine or tryptophan. A D gene is named only where the DNA matches it firmly. Not every row has a clone size; where given, it reads once, few, many or a size class.

abundance	d_gene	v_gene	j_gene	CDR3nt	CDR3aa
few	TRBD2	TRBV2	TRBJ2-1	TGTGCCAGCAGCTTTCGGACTAGCGGGAGCTACAATGAGCAGTTCTTC	CASSFRTSGSYNEQFF
once	-	TRBV7-8	TRBJ2-6	TGTGCCAGCAGCTTAAGGTCGACAGCGAGCCTCTCTGGGGCCAACGTCCTGACTTTC	CASSLRSTASLSGANVLTF
few	-	TRBV28	TRBJ2-3	TGTGCCAGCAGTGTTAGTAGCACAGATACGCAGTATTTT	CASSVSSTDTQYF
-	TRBD1	TRBV6-1	TRBJ2-3	TGTGCCAGCAGTGCCTATCGGACAGGGGCAGATACGCAGTATTTT	CASSAYRTGADTQYF
once	TRBD2	TRBV5-4	TRBJ2-1	TGTGCCAGCAGCTTCGAGAGGACTAGTAGCAATGAGCAGTTCTTC	CASSFERTSSNEQFF
-	TRBD1	TRBV2	TRBJ2-7	TGTGCCACAGGGACAGCCTACGAGCAGTACTTC	CATGTAYEQYF
few	TRBD1	TRBV5-1	TRBJ2-1	TGCGCCAGCAGCTTAATGTCCCAGCCGGGACAGGGGCGGAATGAGCAGTTCTTC	CASSLMSQPGQGRNEQFF
-	-	TRBV5-1	TRBJ2-7	TGCGCCAGCAGCTTGGACAGCTTTAGCTCCTACGAGCAGTACTTC	CASSLDSFSSYEQYF
-	TRBD2	TRBV28	TRBJ2-7	TGTGCCAGCAGTCCCTCTCCCGGACTAGCGGGAGCCCGCGAGCAGTACTTC	CASSPSPGLAGAREQYF
-	-	TRBV29-1	TRBJ1-1	TGCAGCGTCGCACAGGGAGACACTGAAGCTTTCTTT	CSVAQGDTEAFF
-	TRBD1	TRBV7-7	TRBJ2-5	TGTGCCAGCAGCCGAGACAGGGAAGAGACCCAGTACTTC	CASSRDREETQYF
-	TRBD1	TRBV18	TRBJ2-6	TGTGCCAGCTCACCCGACAGGGGGCTCTCTGGGGCCAACGTCCTGACTTTC	CASSPDRGLSGANVLTF
-	TRBD1	TRBV6-5	TRBJ1-1	TGTGCCAGCAGCCGACTAAGACAGGGGAACACTGAAGCTTTCTTT	CASSRLRQGNTEAFF
-	-	TRBV27	TRBJ1-4	TGTGCCAGCAGTTTATACCGGGGGGCAACTAATGAAAAACTGTTTTTT	CASSLYRGATNEKLFF
-	TRBD2	TRBV4-1	TRBJ2-5	TGCGCCAGCAGCCAAGTGGTAGCGGGAGGAGGGGAGACCCAGTACTTC	CASSQVVAGGGETQYF
-	TRBD1	TRBV7-7	TRBJ2-2	TGTGCTAGCAGCTCTACAGGGGGCCGGAACGGGGAGCTGTTTTTT	CASSSTGGRNGELFF
-	TRBD1	TRBV28	TRBJ2-5	TGTGCCACAGGGACAGGGGAGGAGACCCAGTACTTC	CATGTGEETQYF
-	-	TRBV2	TRBJ2-5	TGTGCCAGCAATCCACAGGGCCCCACAAGTGAGACCCAGTACTTC	CASNPQGPTSETQYF
-	TRBD2	TRBV5-3	TRBJ2-2	TGTGCCAGAAGAATCTTAGCGGGTTGGTTTTTT	CARRILAGWFF
-	TRBD1	TRBV6-5	TRBJ1-6	TGTGCCAGCAGTTACTCCGGGACAGCTGATTCACCCCTCCACTTT	CASSYSGTADSPLHF
-	-	TRBV18	TRBJ2-2	TGTGCCAGCTCACCGTCGATAGGGAGCGGCGGGGAGCTGTTTTTT	CASSPSIGSGGELFF
-	TRBD1	TRBV6-5	TRBJ2-2	TGTGCCAGCAGCGGGACAGGGAACACCGGGGAGCTGTTTTTT	CASSGTGNTGELFF
-	TRBD2	TRBV5-4	TRBJ2-3	TGTGCCAGCAGCGAGACTAGCGGGAACACAGATACGCAGTATTTT	CASSETSGNTDTQYF
-	-	TRBV30	TRBJ2-2	TGTGCCTGGACCGCGGGGGCAGGTTGGACCGGGGAGCTGTTTTTT	CAWTAGAGWTGELFF
-	TRBD1	TRBV28	TRBJ2-7	TGTGCCAGCAGTCCCGGACAGGGCCCCTACGAGCAGTACTTC	CASSPGQGPYEQYF
-	TRBD2	TRBV14	TRBJ2-7	TGTGCCAGCAGCCAAGTATGGGGCGGGGGGTACGAGCAGTACTTC	CASSQVWGGGYEQYF
once	-	TRBV10-3	TRBJ2-1	TGTGCCATCAGGGCCCAGGTCCTAGCATACAATGAGCAGTTCTTC	CAIRAQVLAYNEQFF
-	-	TRBV7-2	TRBJ2-7	TGTGCCAGCAGCTTAGGCCCTCAGAACTACGAGCAGTACTTC	CASSLGPQNYEQYF
few	-	TRBV15	TRBJ2-5	TGTGCCACCAGCAGAGATACCCCCCAGAGGGAGACCCAGTACTTC	CATSRDTPQRETQYF
-	-	TRBV5-1	TRBJ2-3	TGCGCCAGCCGTCAGGGCACAGATACGCAGTATTTT	CASRQGTDTQYF
-	-	TRBV2	TRBJ1-5	TGTGCCAGCAGTGAGTCCGGGGTGCGGCAGCCCCAGCATTTT	CASSESGVRQPQHF